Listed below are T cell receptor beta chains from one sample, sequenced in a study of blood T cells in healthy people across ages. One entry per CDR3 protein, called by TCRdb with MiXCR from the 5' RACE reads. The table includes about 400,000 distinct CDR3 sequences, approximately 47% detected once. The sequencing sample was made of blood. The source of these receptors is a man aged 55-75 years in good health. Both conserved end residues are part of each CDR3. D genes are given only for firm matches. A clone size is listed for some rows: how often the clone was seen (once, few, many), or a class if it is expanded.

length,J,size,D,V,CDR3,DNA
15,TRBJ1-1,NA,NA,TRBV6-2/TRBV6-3,CASSPGVEGGTEAFF,TGTGCCAGCAGTCCAGGGGTTGAAGGAGGCACTGAAGCTTTCTTT
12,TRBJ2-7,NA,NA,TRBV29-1,CSVEVAAYEQYF,TGCAGCGTTGAAGTAGCGGCCTACGAGCAGTACTTC
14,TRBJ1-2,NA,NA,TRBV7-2,CASGRGHGSYGYTF,TGTGCCAGCGGGCGCGGGCACGGAAGCTATGGCTACACCTTC
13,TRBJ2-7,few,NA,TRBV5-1,CASSFGPDYEQYF,TGCGCCAGCAGCTTCGGACCTGATTACGAGCAGTACTTC
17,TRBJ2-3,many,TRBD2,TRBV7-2,CASSLWSSGSFADTQYF,TGTGCCAGCAGCTTATGGTCTAGCGGGAGTTTCGCAGATACGCAGTATTTT
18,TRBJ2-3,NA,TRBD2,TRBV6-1,CASTPPGLAVLSTDTQYF,TGTGCCAGCACACCGCCGGGACTAGCGGTGTTAAGCACAGATACGCAGTATTTT
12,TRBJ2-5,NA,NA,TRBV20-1,CSGPISQETQYF,TGCAGTGGCCCGATATCTCAAGAGACCCAGTACTTC
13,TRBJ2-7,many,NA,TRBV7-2,CASSSAVPYEQYF,TGTGCCAGCAGCTCAGCGGTTCCCTACGAGCAGTACTTC
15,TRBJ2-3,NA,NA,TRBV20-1,CSARVQGRNTDTQYF,TGCAGTGCTAGAGTTCAGGGACGCAACACAGATACGCAGTATTTT
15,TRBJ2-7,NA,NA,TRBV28,CASSQMTAALYEQYF,TGTGCCAGCAGCCAGATGACAGCAGCGTTATACGAGCAGTACTTC
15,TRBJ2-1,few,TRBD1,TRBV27,CASSLPGTGTNEQFF,TGTGCCAGCAGTTTACCCGGGACAGGGACCAATGAGCAGTTCTTC
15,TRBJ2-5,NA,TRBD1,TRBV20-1,CSAGRDRLPGETQYF,TGCAGTGCTGGCCGGGACAGGTTACCGGGAGAGACCCAGTACTTC
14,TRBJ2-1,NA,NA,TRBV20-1,CSASKGGIHNEQFF,TGCAGTGCTAGCAAGGGCGGGATCCACAATGAGCAGTTCTTC
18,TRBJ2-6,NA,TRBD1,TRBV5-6,CASSFQPDRFSGANVLTF,TGTGCCAGCAGCTTCCAACCGGACAGGTTCTCTGGGGCCAACGTCCTGACTTTC
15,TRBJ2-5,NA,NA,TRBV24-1,CATSSGTTYQETQYF,TGTGCCACCAGCAGCGGAACGACTTACCAAGAGACCCAGTACTTC
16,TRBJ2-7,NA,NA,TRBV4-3,CASSQDFAGPTYEQYF,TGCGCCAGCAGCCAAGATTTTGCCGGACCAACCTACGAGCAGTACTTC
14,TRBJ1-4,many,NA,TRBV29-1,CSVGWGTADEKLFF,TGCAGCGTTGGTTGGGGCACAGCGGATGAAAAACTGTTTTTT
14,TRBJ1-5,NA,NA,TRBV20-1,CSAKDRLANQPQHF,TGCAGTGCCAAGGACCGGCTAGCCAATCAGCCCCAGCATTTT
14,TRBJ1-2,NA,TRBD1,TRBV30,CAWSSTGGLLGYTF,TGTGCCTGGAGTTCGACAGGGGGGTTATTGGGCTACACCTTC
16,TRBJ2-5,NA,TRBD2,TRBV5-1,CASSSSGGALRETQYF,TGCGCCAGCAGCTCTAGCGGGGGGGCGTTGCGGGAGACCCAGTACTTC
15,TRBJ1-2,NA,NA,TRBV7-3,CASSLGEDGPSGYTF,TGTGCCAGCAGCTTAGGAGAGGACGGACCTAGTGGCTACACCTTC
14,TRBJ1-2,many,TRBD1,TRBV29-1,CSVEGGQGEAGYTF,TGCAGCGTTGAGGGGGGACAGGGAGAGGCTGGCTACACCTTC
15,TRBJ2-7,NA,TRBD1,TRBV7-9,CASSFRDRGLYEQYF,TGTGCCAGCAGCTTCAGGGACAGGGGTCTCTACGAGCAGTACTTC
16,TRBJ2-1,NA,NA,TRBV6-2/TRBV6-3,CASRPLPDPKAYEQFF,TGTGCCAGCAGACCCCTCCCGGACCCAAAGGCCTATGAGCAGTTCTTC
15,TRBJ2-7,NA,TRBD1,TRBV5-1,CASRGQGSSSYEQYF,TGCGCCAGCAGGGGACAGGGGTCCTCCTCCTACGAGCAGTACTTC
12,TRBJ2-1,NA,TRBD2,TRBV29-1,CSEASGPNEQFF,TGCAGCGAGGCTAGCGGGCCCAATGAGCAGTTCTTC
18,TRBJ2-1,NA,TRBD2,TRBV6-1,CASSGKIAGGAAYNEQFF,TGTGCCAGCAGCGGTAAAATAGCGGGAGGGGCCGCCTACAATGAGCAGTTCTTC
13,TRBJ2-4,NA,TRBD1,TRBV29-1,CSAPGQAGNIQYF,TGCAGCGCACCGGGACAGGCGGGAAACATTCAGTACTTC
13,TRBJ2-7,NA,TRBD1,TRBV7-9,CASSTGQREKQYF,TGTGCCAGCAGCACGGGACAGCGTGAAAAGCAGTACTTC
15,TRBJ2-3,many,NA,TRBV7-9,CASSLTSRFTDTQYF,TGTGCCAGCAGCCTAACTTCCCGATTCACAGATACGCAGTATTTT
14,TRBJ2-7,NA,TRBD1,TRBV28,CASRRRDRVYEQYF,TGTGCCAGCAGACGTCGGGACAGGGTGTACGAGCAGTACTTC
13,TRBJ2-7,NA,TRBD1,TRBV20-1,CSASGTGNYEQYF,TGCAGTGCCTCCGGGACAGGGAACTACGAGCAGTACTTC
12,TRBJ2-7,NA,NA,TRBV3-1,CASSQLGSEQYF,TGTGCCAGCAGCCAACTGGGTTCCGAGCAGTACTTC
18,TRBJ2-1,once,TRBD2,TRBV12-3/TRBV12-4,CASNPGSSGRARYNEQFF,TGTGCCAGCAACCCGGGAAGTAGCGGGAGGGCACGCTACAATGAGCAGTTCTTC
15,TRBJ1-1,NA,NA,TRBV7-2,CASSFGSGRGTEAFF,TGTGCCAGCAGCTTCGGTAGCGGACGGGGGACTGAAGCTTTCTTT
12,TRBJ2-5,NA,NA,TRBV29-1,CSVVKGRDEQYF,TGCAGCGTTGTAAAGGGGCGGGATGAGCAGTACTTC
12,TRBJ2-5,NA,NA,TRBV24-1,CATSDNIGTQYF,TGTGCCACCAGTGACAATATTGGGACCCAGTACTTC